This T cell receptor beta chain was recorded in a study of cytomegalovirus exposure and HLA in healthy donors. Study observations and caveats: The study dropped some indistinguishable V segments, TRBV6-2 and TRBV6-3 among them.

Both 60 Vbeta primers and 13 Jbeta primers went into the PCR. Generated by immunoSEQ multiplex PCR, the TCRdb table keeps only in-frame clones and is missing some. The data hold 120,000 to 150,000 clones, with 70% to 85% observed a single time. CDR1 is KGHSH and CDR2 is LQKENI in the germline V gene. This CDR3 has 14 amino acids. V shed 3 bases and J 4 bases; nucleotides not matched to a gene: 6. This clone was counted only a few times. Its target is not known. The rearrangement joins TRBV18 to TRBJ2-7, with 7 bases matching TRBD1. Sequenced: PBMCs. The TCR originated in a man aged 40-50 years in good health and CMV-seronegative. The CDR3 sequence is CASSPLRGNYEQYF. In nucleotides, the CDR3 is TGTGCCAGCTCACCCCTCAGGGGGAATTACGAGCAGTACTTC.